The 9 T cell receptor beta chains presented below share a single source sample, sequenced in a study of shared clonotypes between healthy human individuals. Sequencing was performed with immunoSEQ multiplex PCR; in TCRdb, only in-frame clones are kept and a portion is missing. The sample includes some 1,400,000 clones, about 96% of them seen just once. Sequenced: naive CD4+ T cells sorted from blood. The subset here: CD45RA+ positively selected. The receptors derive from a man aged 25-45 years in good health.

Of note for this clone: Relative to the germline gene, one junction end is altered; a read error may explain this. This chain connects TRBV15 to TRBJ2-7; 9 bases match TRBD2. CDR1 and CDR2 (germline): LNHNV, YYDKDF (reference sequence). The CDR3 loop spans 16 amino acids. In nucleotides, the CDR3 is TGTGCCACCAGCAGATTTAGCGGGAGAGGATCCTCCGAGCAGTACTTC. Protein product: CATSRFSGRGSSEQYF.

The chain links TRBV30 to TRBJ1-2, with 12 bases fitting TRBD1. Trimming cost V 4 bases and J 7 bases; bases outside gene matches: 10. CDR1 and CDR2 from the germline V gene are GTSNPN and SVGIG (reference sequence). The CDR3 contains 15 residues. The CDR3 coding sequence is TGTGCCTGGACAGTACCGGGACAGGGGGCCGGTGGCTACACCTTC. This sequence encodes CAWTVPGQGAGGYTF.

Written as DNA, the CDR3 is TGTGCCAGCAGCTTGTGGGCAGGGGGGTACACCGGGGAGCTGTTTTTT. Its protein product is CASSLWAGGYTGELFF. The J gene is TRBJ2-2, the V gene TRBV5-6; possibly TRBD1 for D (7 bases). The CDR3 has 16 residues. V lost 1 base, J lost 3 bases, and 13 bases lay in between. The germline gives CDR1 SGHDT, CDR2 YYEEEE.

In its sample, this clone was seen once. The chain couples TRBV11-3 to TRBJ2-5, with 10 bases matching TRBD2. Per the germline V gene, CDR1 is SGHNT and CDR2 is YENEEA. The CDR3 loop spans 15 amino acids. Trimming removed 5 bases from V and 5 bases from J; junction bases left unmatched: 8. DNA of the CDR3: TGTGCCAGCAGCCAGGGACTAGCGAGGGAGGAGACCCAGTACTTC. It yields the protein CASSQGLAREETQYF.

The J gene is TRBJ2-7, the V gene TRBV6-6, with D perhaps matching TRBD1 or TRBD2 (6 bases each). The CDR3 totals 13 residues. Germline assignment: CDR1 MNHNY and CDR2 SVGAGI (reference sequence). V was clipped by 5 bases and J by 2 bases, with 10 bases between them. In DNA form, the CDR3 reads TGTGCCAGCAGTCCTCGGGGGCCCTACGAGCAGTACTTC. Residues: CASSPRGPYEQYF.

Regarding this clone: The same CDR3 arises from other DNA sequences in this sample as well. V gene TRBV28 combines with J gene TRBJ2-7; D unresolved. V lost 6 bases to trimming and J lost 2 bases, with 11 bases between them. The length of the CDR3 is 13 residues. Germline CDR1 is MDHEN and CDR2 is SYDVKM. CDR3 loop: CASRLGTTYEQYF. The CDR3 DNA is TGTGCCAGCAGGTTGGGAACTACCTACGAGCAGTACTTC.

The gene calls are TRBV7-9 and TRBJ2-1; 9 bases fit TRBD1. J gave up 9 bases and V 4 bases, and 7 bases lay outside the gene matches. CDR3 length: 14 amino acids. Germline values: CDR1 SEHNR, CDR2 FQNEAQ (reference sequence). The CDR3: CASSSPGTGTEQFF. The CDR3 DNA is TGTGCCAGCAGCTCGCCAGGGACAGGGACTGAGCAGTTCTTC. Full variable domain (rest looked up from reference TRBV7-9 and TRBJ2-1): DTGVSQNPRHKITKRGQNVTFRCDPISEHNRLYWYRQTLGQGPEFLTYFQNEAQLEKSRLLSDRFSAERPKGSFSTLEIQRTEQGDSAMYLCASSSPGTGTEQFFGPGTRLTVL.

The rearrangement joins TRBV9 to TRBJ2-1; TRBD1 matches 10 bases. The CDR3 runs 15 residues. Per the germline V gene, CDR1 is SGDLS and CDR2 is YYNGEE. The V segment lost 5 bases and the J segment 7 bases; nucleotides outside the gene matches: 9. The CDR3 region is CASSRDRGFVNEQFF. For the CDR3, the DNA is TGTGCCAGCAGTAGGGACAGGGGTTTTGTTAATGAGCAGTTCTTC.

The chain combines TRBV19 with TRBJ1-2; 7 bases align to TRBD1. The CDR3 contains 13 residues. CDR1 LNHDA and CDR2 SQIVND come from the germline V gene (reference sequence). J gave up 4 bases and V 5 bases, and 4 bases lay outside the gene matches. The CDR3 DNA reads TGTGCCAGTAGTGTGGACAGGACCTATGGCTACACCTTC. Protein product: CASSVDRTYGYTF.